The source of this T cell receptor beta chain is a study of tumor-infiltrating lymphocytes in localized non-small cell lung cancer. Looking at the study overall: Resected tumor was paired with non-adjacent uninvolved lung from the same patient.

Points on this clone: Its antigen remains unidentified.

The CDR3 runs 14 residues. Trimming shortened V by 6 bases and J by 7 bases, and 15 bases separated the two germline ends. Germline V gene sequence: CDR1 SGHTA, CDR2 FQGNSA. Study-level findings and limits: Compared with uninvolved lung, tumors showed higher T cell infiltration by TCRbeta sequencing. Technical variation could not be separated from intratumor heterogeneity here.

The protocol was immunoSEQ multiplex PCR, while the TCRdb copy is restricted to in-frame clones and leaves out a portion. The table lists some 13,000 clones, about 74% of them singletons, with about 13% in the top ten. The chain couples TRBV7-2 to TRBJ2-2; weak D call: TRBD1 (6 bases). The origin of this receptor is a human donor with non-small cell lung cancer. Material for sequencing was uninvolved lung tissue not adjacent to the tumor. The CDR3 protein is CASSSIRGHGELFF. In DNA, the CDR3 is TGTGCCAGCAGTTCGATCAGGGGTCACGGGGAGCTGTTTTTT.